A selection of T cell receptor beta chains follows, all from one sample in a study of cytomegalovirus exposure and HLA in healthy donors. Measured with immunoSEQ multiplex PCR; TCRdb has only the in-frame clones, and not every one. The data contain approximately 170,000 clones, 60% to 85% of them seen just once; the ten biggest clones take up less than 0.9%. The sequencing input was PBMCs. The receptors originated from a female donor in good health and CMV-seronegative. Each CDR3 is given with its conserved first and last residue. The D gene is left open where the match is weak. A clone size is listed for some rows: how often the clone was seen (once, few, many), or a class if it is expanded.

V: TRBV5-1; J: TRBJ1-1; D: TRBD1; size: few; CDR3: CASSRTGGTEAFF; DNA: TGCGCCAGCAGCCGTACAGGGGGCACTGAAGCTTTCTTT
V: TRBV27; J: TRBJ2-2; D: -; size: -; CDR3: CASIRVVGTGELFF; DNA: TGTGCCAGTATCAGGGTAGTCGGCACCGGGGAGCTGTTTTTT
V: TRBV6-6; J: TRBJ2-7; D: -; size: -; CDR3: CASRPGQGGEQYF; DNA: TGTGCCAGCAGGCCGGGACAAGGCGGCGAGCAGTACTTC
V: TRBV6-5; J: TRBJ2-7; D: TRBD2; size: -; CDR3: CASTLAGGGTYEQYF; DNA: TGTGCCAGCACTCTAGCGGGAGGGGGAACCTACGAGCAGTACTTC
V: TRBV18; J: TRBJ2-7; D: -; size: -; CDR3: CASSPGGTYEQYF; DNA: TGTGCCAGCTCACCAGGGGGGACCTACGAGCAGTACTTC
V: TRBV10-3; J: TRBJ1-6; D: TRBD1; size: -; CDR3: CAITGGRGSPLHF; DNA: TGTGCCATCACAGGGGGCAGGGGTTCACCCCTCCACTTT
V: TRBV5-1; J: TRBJ1-2; D: -; size: -; CDR3: CASSPSGVPTGYTF; DNA: TGCGCCAGCAGCCCCTCCGGGGTCCCGACTGGCTACACCTTC
V: TRBV6-1; J: TRBJ2-3; D: TRBD2; size: once; CDR3: CARLAGVTTQYF; DNA: TGTGCCAGACTAGCGGGGGTCACCACCCAGTATTTT
V: TRBV7-2; J: TRBJ2-1; D: TRBD2; size: -; CDR3: CASSPSGTNYNEQFF; DNA: TGTGCCAGCAGCCCTAGCGGAACCAACTACAATGAGCAGTTCTTC
V: TRBV5-1; J: TRBJ2-7; D: TRBD1; size: -; CDR3: CASSQRQGTVSYEQYF; DNA: TGCGCCAGCAGCCAGAGACAGGGGACTGTCTCCTACGAGCAGTACTTC
V: TRBV19; J: TRBJ2-7; D: TRBD2; size: -; CDR3: CASSRRGDEQYF; DNA: TGTGCCAGTAGCCGGCGGGGGGACGAGCAGTACTTC
V: TRBV19; J: TRBJ2-7; D: -; size: -; CDR3: CASSISAYEQYF; DNA: TGTGCCAGTAGTATCTCCGCGTACGAGCAGTACTTC
V: TRBV5-1; J: TRBJ1-1; D: TRBD1; size: -; CDR3: CASQEGRTGVNTEAFF; DNA: TGCGCCAGTCAAGAAGGGAGGACAGGGGTTAACACTGAAGCTTTCTTT
V: TRBV19; J: TRBJ2-1; D: -; size: -; CDR3: CASSSIADPYNEQFF; DNA: TGTGCCAGTAGTTCAATAGCGGACCCCTACAATGAGCAGTTCTTC
V: TRBV30; J: TRBJ1-6; D: -; size: -; CDR3: CAWRQGGNSPLHF; DNA: TGTGCCTGGAGACAGGGTGGTAATTCACCCCTCCACTTT
V: TRBV7-2; J: TRBJ2-2; D: TRBD2; size: -; CDR3: CASSLAAGVVTGELFF; DNA: TGTGCCAGCAGCTTAGCGGCGGGAGTAGTCACCGGGGAGCTGTTTTTT
V: TRBV28; J: TRBJ2-5; D: -; size: -; CDR3: CASSFKGAETQYF; DNA: TGTGCCAGCAGTTTTAAAGGGGCAGAGACCCAGTACTTC
V: TRBV4-3; J: TRBJ1-2; D: -; size: -; CDR3: CASSQYRASGGYTF; DNA: TGCGCCAGCAGCCAATACAGAGCGTCGGGAGGCTACACCTTC
V: TRBV7-3; J: TRBJ2-3; D: TRBD2; size: few; CDR3: CASSLGGEDTQYF; DNA: TGTGCCAGCAGCTTAGGGGGGGAAGATACGCAGTATTTT
V: TRBV9; J: TRBJ2-3; D: -; size: few; CDR3: CASSVPTRWRASTDTQYF; DNA: TGTGCCAGCAGCGTACCCACGAGGTGGAGGGCGTCTACAGATACGCAGTATTTT
V: TRBV28; J: TRBJ1-2; D: -; size: few; CDR3: CASSFPDKAGGYTF; DNA: TGTGCCAGCAGTTTCCCCGATAAAGCAGGTGGCTACACCTTC
V: TRBV28; J: TRBJ2-7; D: TRBD2; size: -; CDR3: CASSPSGRLYEQYF; DNA: TGTGCCAGCAGTCCTAGCGGGAGGCTCTACGAGCAGTACTTC
V: TRBV5-1; J: TRBJ2-5; D: -; size: -; CDR3: CASSLVSGQETQYF; DNA: TGCGCCAGCAGCTTGGTCAGCGGCCAAGAGACCCAGTACTTC
V: TRBV28; J: TRBJ1-1; D: -; size: -; CDR3: CASSHSREAFF; DNA: TGTGCCAGCAGTCACAGCCGTGAAGCTTTCTTT
V: TRBV29-1; J: TRBJ2-2; D: -; size: -; CDR3: CSARASRNTGELFF; DNA: TGCAGCGCCCGGGCTAGCCGAAACACCGGGGAGCTGTTTTTT
V: TRBV5-6; J: TRBJ2-5; D: -; size: -; CDR3: CASSLRALETQYF; DNA: TGTGCCAGCAGCTTGCGAGCTCTGGAGACCCAGTACTTC
V: TRBV9; J: TRBJ2-1; D: -; size: -; CDR3: CASSVGQRAYNEQFF; DNA: TGTGCCAGCAGCGTAGGGCAGCGAGCTTACAATGAGCAGTTCTTC
V: TRBV4-2; J: TRBJ2-3; D: TRBD2; size: -; CDR3: CASSPPLAGVGDTQYF; DNA: TGTGCCAGCAGCCCACCCCTAGCGGGAGTGGGAGATACGCAGTATTTT
V: TRBV6-5; J: TRBJ2-3; D: -; size: few; CDR3: CASSYSLAAQRDTQYF; DNA: TGTGCCAGCAGTTACTCGTTAGCGGCCCAAAGGGACACGCAGTATTTT
V: TRBV7-2; J: TRBJ2-7; D: TRBD2; size: -; CDR3: CASSLAGGPLEEQYF; DNA: TGTGCCAGCAGCCTCGCGGGGGGGCCTCTGGAAGAGCAGTACTTC
V: TRBV7-6; J: TRBJ2-7; D: TRBD2; size: few; CDR3: CASSFGGRAYEQYF; DNA: TGTGCCAGCAGCTTCGGCGGGAGGGCCTACGAGCAGTACTTC
V: TRBV4-3; J: TRBJ2-3; D: -; size: -; CDR3: CASSQDNPGAQYF; DNA: TGCGCCAGCAGCCAAGATAACCCGGGGGCGCAGTATTTT
V: TRBV7-9; J: TRBJ2-3; D: -; size: -; CDR3: CASSPTRLASTDTQYF; DNA: TGTGCCAGCAGCCCCACGAGACTCGCCAGCACAGATACGCAGTATTTT
V: TRBV11-2; J: TRBJ2-5; D: TRBD2; size: once; CDR3: CASSSFLAGGQETQYF; DNA: TGTGCCAGCAGCTCTTTTCTAGCGGGAGGGCAAGAGACCCAGTACTTC
V: TRBV7-9; J: TRBJ1-4; D: -; size: -; CDR3: CASSPSIEKLFF; DNA: TGTGCCAGCAGCCCCAGTATTGAAAAACTGTTTTTT
V: TRBV30; J: TRBJ1-2; D: -; size: -; CDR3: CAWGPGGGYTF; DNA: TGTGCCTGGGGACCCGGGGGGGGCTACACCTTC
V: TRBV5-1; J: TRBJ2-1; D: TRBD2; size: -; CDR3: CASSLPGGDNEQFF; DNA: TGCGCCAGCAGCCTCCCGGGGGGTGACAATGAGCAGTTCTTC